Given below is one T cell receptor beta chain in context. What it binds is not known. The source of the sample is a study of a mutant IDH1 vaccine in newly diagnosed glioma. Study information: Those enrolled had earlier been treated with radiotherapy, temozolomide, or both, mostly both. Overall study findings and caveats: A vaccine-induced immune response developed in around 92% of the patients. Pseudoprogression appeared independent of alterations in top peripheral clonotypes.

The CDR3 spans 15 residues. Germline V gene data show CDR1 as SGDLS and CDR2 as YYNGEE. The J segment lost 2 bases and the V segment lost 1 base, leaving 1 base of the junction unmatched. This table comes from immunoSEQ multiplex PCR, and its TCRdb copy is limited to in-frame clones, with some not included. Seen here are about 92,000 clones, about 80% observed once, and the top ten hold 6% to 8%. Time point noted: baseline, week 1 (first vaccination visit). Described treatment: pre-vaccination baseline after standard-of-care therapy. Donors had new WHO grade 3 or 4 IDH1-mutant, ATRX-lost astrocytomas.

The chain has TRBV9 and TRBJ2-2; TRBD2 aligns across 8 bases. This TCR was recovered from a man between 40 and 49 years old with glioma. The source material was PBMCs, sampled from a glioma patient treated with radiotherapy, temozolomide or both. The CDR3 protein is CASSVREGNTGELFF. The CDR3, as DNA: TGTGCCAGCAGCGTACGGGAGGGCAACACCGGGGAGCTGTTTTTT.